Below, 18 T cell receptor beta chains from the same sample are listed, as sequenced in a study of regulatory T cells in long-lasting Graves disease. Through Arm-PCR of CDR3 regions and iRepertoire HTBI primers, TCR beta libraries were built. TCRdb called the multiplex PCR reads again in MiXCR, with one record for every CDR3 protein. The table has 650,000 to 850,000 distinct CDR3 sequences, approximately 29% seen once. Time point here: persistent/refractory GD, antithyroid drugs over 5 years with positive TRAb. The authors made the TCR library using RNA they extracted from PBMCs. Material: peripheral blood mononuclear cells (PBMCs), obtained when the disease was refractory, from a patient treated with antithyroid drugs. The source is a female donor with Graves disease.

On this clonotype: This sequence may be a read error, since a much larger clone differs from it by one base. The chain recombines TRBV6-2 or TRBV6-3 with TRBJ1-1; no clear D. Trimming took off 5 bases at V and 6 bases at J, with 13 bases between the two ends. The CDR3 runs to 13 residues. Germline V lookup: CDR1 MNHEY, CDR2 SVGEGT. For the CDR3, the DNA is TGTGCCAGCAGTCCCGGGGAGACCGCTGAAGCTTTCTTT. As protein: CASSPGETAEAFF.

The chain combines TRBV19 with TRBJ1-5; 7 nucleotides agree with TRBD1. Germline trimming cut 3 bases from V and 7 bases from J; bases unmatched to any gene: 6. CDR1 is LNHDA, CDR2 SQIVND, per germline (reference sequence). This CDR3 region has 14 residues. CDR3 bases: TGTGCCAGTAGTATCGTACAGGGGAGGCAGCCCCAGCATTTT. Its translation is CASSIVQGRQPQHF. Together with reference TRBV19 and TRBJ1-5, the CDR3 gives the full variable domain: DGGITQSPKYLFRKEGQNVTLSCEQNLNHDAMYWYRQDPGQGLRLIYYSQIVNDFQKGDIAEGYSVSREKKESFPLTVTSAQKNPTAFYLCASSIVQGRQPQHFGDGTRLSIL.

This clonotype was counted ten times or more. The chain is built from TRBV11-1 and TRBJ2-7; TRBD2 aligns across 7 bases. V lost 5 bases and J lost 3; bases outside the gene matches: 7. The CDR3 length is 14 residues. CDR1 and CDR2 (germline): SGHAT, FQDESV (reference sequence). The CDR3 loop is CASSPRGFVYEQYF. CDR3 nucleotide sequence: TGTGCCAGCAGCCCGCGGGGGTTTGTCTACGAGCAGTACTTC. Full variable domain (remainder filled in from reference TRBV11-1 and TRBJ2-7): EAEVAQSPRYKITEKSQAVAFWCDPISGHATLYWYRQILGQGPELLVQFQDESVVDDSQLPKDRFSAERLKGVDSTLKIQPAELGDSAMYLCASSPRGFVYEQYFGPGTRLTVT.

A few counts support this clonotype. V usage is TRBV2 and J usage is TRBJ1-5, with D hard to call. V was pared by 4 bases and J by 9 bases, with 13 bases between. Germline CDR1 reads SNHLY; CDR2 reads FYNNEI. This CDR3 comprises 13 residues. CDR3 nucleotides: TGTGCCAGCAGTGGGGGTCCGGTTTTGCCCCAGCATTTT. Translated, it gives CASSGGPVLPQHF.

J is TRBJ2-7 and V is TRBV29-1, with 8 nucleotides matching TRBD1. The germline V gene has CDR1 SQVTM and CDR2 ANQGSEA. J gave up 0 bases and V 3 bases, and 4 bases lay outside the gene matches. The CDR3 totals 14 residues. The CDR3 protein is CSVEVDRVSYEQYF. CDR3 in DNA: TGCAGCGTTGAGGTGGACAGGGTCTCCTACGAGCAGTACTTC.

This clonotype was counted only a few times. The chain carries TRBV29-1 and TRBJ1-5, with a tentative D call TRBD1 (5 bases). This CDR3 has 15 amino acids. The V end lost 4 bases, the J end lost 4 bases, and 17 bases lay between the germline ends. The V gene's germline CDR1 is SQVTM and CDR2 ANQGSEA. The CDR3 spells CSVAGGAFGNQPQHF. As DNA, the CDR3 is TGCAGCGTTGCGGGGGGAGCCTTTGGGAATCAGCCCCAGCATTTT.

This clonotype was seen a handful of times. The chain has TRBV7-6 and TRBJ1-2; 9 nucleotides line up with TRBD1. The germline V gene has CDR1 SGHVS and CDR2 FNYEAQ. With 5 bases clipped from V and 2 bases from J, the junction kept 6 bases outside the gene matches. This CDR3 has 15 amino acids. CDR3 sequence (DNA): TGTGCCAGCAGCCTTCAGACAGGGGGGAACTATGGCTACACCTTC. It yields the protein CASSLQTGGNYGYTF.

The V call is TRBV12-3 or TRBV12-4, the J call TRBJ2-3, with no clear D. The CDR3 contains 12 residues. The ends were cut back, 3 bases at V and 1 base at J, with 2 bases in the middle. CDR3 amino acids: CASSFGTDTQYF. CDR3 in DNA: TGTGCCAGCAGTTTCGGCACAGATACGCAGTATTTT.

This clonotype was counted between two and nine times. The chain combines TRBV28 with TRBJ1-3; no clear D. The CDR3 extends over 15 amino acids. Deletions cut 5 bases from V and 0 bases from J, with 11 bases between. CDR1 and CDR2 (germline): MDHEN, SYDVKM. CDR3 region: CASSRETSSGNTIYF. CDR3 nucleotides: TGTGCCAGCAGTCGCGAGACGAGCTCTGGAAACACCATATATTTT.

CDR3 DNA sequence: TGTGCCAGCAGCTACGGAGGAGGCCAAGAGACCCAGTACTTC. It translates to CASSYGGGQETQYF. This sequence joins TRBV9 and TRBJ2-5; possibly TRBD2 for D (5 bases). CDR3 length: 14 amino acids. Germline V CDR1 and CDR2: SGDLS, YYNGEE. Trimming pared 4 bases from V and 1 base from J, leaving 11 bases between.

V usage is TRBV11-2 and J usage is TRBJ1-1; D unclear. In germline, CDR1 is SGHAT, CDR2 FQNNGV. Trimming removed 1 base at V and 2 bases at J, with 11 bases between. This CDR3 contains 15 residues. As DNA, the CDR3 is TGTGCCAGCAGCTTAGGAGCGTCTCCCAACACTGAAGCTTTCTTT. This gives the protein CASSLGASPNTEAFF.

This clonotype was detected ten times or more. V and J are TRBV28 and TRBJ2-7; the D is unclear. V was shortened by 3 bases and J by 3 bases, with 9 bases between the two germline ends. This CDR3 has 13 residues. Germline V gives CDR1 MDHEN, CDR2 SYDVKM. CDR3 sequence: CASSFARFYEQYF. In DNA form, the CDR3 reads TGTGCCAGCAGTTTCGCCAGATTCTACGAGCAGTACTTC. Full variable domain (outside the CDR3, taken from reference TRBV28 and TRBJ2-7): DVKVTQSSRYLVKRTGEKVFLECVQDMDHENMFWYRQDPGLGLRLIYFSYDVKMKEKGDIPEGYSVSREKKERFSLILESASTNQTSMYLCASSFARFYEQYFGPGTRLTVT.

This clonotype was picked up a small number of times. The CDR3, as DNA: TGTGCCAGCAGTTACTCGCTGGGAAACACCATATATTTT. Translated: CASSYSLGNTIYF. The chain employs TRBV6-6 and TRBJ1-3; D remains ambiguous. Germline V lookup: CDR1 MNHNY, CDR2 SVGAGI (reference sequence). The CDR3 is 13 amino acids. Trimming pared 0 bases from V and 4 bases from J, leaving 4 bases between.

This clonotype was found a few times. The chain joins TRBV30 to TRBJ2-7; a weak D match, TRBD1 (6 bases). V lost 3 bases to trimming and J lost 3 bases, with 6 bases between them. Germline CDR1 GTSNPN, CDR2 SVGIG (reference sequence). This CDR3 region has 11 residues. CDR3 coding DNA: TGTGCCTGGAGAGGGGGCTACGAGCAGTACTTC. Its translation: CAWRGGYEQYF. The full variable domain, in which reference TRBV30 and TRBJ2-7 provide the parts outside the CDR3, is SQTIHQWPATLVQPVGSPLSLECTVEGTSNPNLYWYRQAAGRGLQLLFYSVGIGQISSEVPQNLSASRPQDRQFILSSKKLLLSDSGFYLCAWRGGYEQYFGPGTRLTVT.

The chain couples TRBV5-1 to TRBJ2-2, with TRBD1 identical over 9 bases. This CDR3 contains 16 residues. The germline gives CDR1 SGHRS, CDR2 YFSETQ. J gave up 4 bases and V 3 bases, and 7 bases lay outside the gene matches. The CDR3: CASSYHGQGTTGELFF. Written as DNA, the CDR3 is TGCGCCAGCAGCTACCACGGACAGGGGACCACCGGGGAGCTGTTTTTT.

This clonotype appeared many times. The chain employs TRBV28 and TRBJ2-5, with a possible D match to TRBD2 (6 bases). The CDR3 has 15 amino acids. Trimming left V 3 bases short and J 3 bases short, with 14 bases between. Germline CDR1 reads MDHEN; CDR2 reads SYDVKM. In DNA form, the CDR3 reads TGTGCCAGCAGTTTTTGGAAACCGGGAGAAGAGACCCAGTACTTC. This gives the protein CASSFWKPGEETQYF.

CDR3 loop: CASSESSQGAQPQHF. Here the CDR3 DNA reads TGTGCCAGCAGTGAAAGTAGCCAGGGGGCACAGCCCCAGCATTTT. The gene calls are TRBV2 and TRBJ1-5; 8 bases map to TRBD1. From germline, CDR1 is SNHLY and CDR2 FYNNEI. V lost 2 bases, J lost 7 bases, and 7 bases stayed unmatched. The CDR3 length is 15 residues.

This clonotype appeared many times. V gene TRBV11-2 combines with J gene TRBJ2-5, with no clear D. CDR3 size: 16 residues. V was pared by 0 bases and J by 0 bases, with 11 bases between. Germline V gives CDR1 SGHAT, CDR2 FQNNGV. The CDR3 sequence: CASSLEGVSYQETQYF. CDR3 nucleotide sequence: TGTGCCAGCAGCTTAGAGGGTGTCAGTTACCAAGAGACCCAGTACTTC.